This TCR beta chain was retrieved from a study of blood T cell repertoires in COVID-19. J gave up 5 bases and V 5 bases, and 5 bases lay outside the gene matches. The CDR3 is 13 amino acids. The repertoire was sequenced with immunoSEQ multiplex PCR; TCRdb's copy has only in-frame clones and lacks some. The sample carries 450,000 or so clones, approximately 91% recorded once. The sequenced sample was peripheral blood. The rearrangement joins TRBV12-3 or TRBV12-4 to TRBJ2-7; 8 bases map to TRBD2. This TCR was sampled from a woman between 40 and 55 years old with COVID-19, enrolled during active disease. CDR3 region: CASSTAGEDEQYF. The CDR3 DNA is TGTGCCAGCAGTACAGCGGGAGAGGACGAGCAGTACTTC.